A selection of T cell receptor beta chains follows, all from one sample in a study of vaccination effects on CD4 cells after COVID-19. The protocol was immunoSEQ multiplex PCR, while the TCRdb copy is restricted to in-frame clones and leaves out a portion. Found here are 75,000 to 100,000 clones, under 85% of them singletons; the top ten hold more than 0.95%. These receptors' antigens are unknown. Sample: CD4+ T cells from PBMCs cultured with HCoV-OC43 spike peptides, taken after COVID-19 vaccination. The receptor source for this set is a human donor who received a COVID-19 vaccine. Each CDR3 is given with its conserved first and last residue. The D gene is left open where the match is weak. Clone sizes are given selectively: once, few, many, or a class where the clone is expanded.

CDR3aa: CASSPDRAGTGELFF; CDR3nt: TGTGCCAGCTCACCTGACAGGGCGGGCACCGGGGAGCTGTTTTTT; v_gene: TRBV18; abundance: .; d_gene: TRBD1; j_gene: TRBJ2-2
CDR3aa: CASSSDRGLFSPLHF; CDR3nt: TGTGCCAGCAGTTCGGACAGGGGGCTGTTTTCACCCCTCCACTTT; v_gene: TRBV6-2/TRBV6-3; abundance: .; d_gene: TRBD1; j_gene: TRBJ1-6
CDR3aa: CASSPGQGYEKLFF; CDR3nt: TGTGCCAGCAGCCCGGGACAGGGGTATGAAAAACTGTTTTTT; v_gene: TRBV5-5; abundance: .; d_gene: TRBD1; j_gene: TRBJ1-4
CDR3aa: CASSLNVQGHSGNTIYF; CDR3nt: TGCGCCAGCAGCTTAAACGTACAGGGACACTCTGGAAACACCATATATTTT; v_gene: TRBV5-1; abundance: .; d_gene: .; j_gene: TRBJ1-3
CDR3aa: CASSPDRQETQYF; CDR3nt: TGTGCCAGCTCACCAGACAGACAAGAGACCCAGTACTTC; v_gene: TRBV18; abundance: .; d_gene: .; j_gene: TRBJ2-5
CDR3aa: CSVEEGPDTQYF; CDR3nt: TGCAGCGTTGAAGAGGGTCCAGATACGCAGTATTTT; v_gene: TRBV29-1; abundance: .; d_gene: .; j_gene: TRBJ2-3
CDR3aa: CATSPTSNSYNEQFF; CDR3nt: TGTGCCACCAGTCCGACTAGTAACTCCTACAATGAGCAGTTCTTC; v_gene: TRBV15; abundance: .; d_gene: .; j_gene: TRBJ2-1
CDR3aa: CASSPPADSIHGYTF; CDR3nt: TGTGCCAGCTCACCACCAGCGGACAGCATACATGGCTACACCTTC; v_gene: TRBV18; abundance: once; d_gene: .; j_gene: TRBJ1-2
CDR3aa: CASIQLGANVLTF; CDR3nt: TGTGCCAGTATACAGCTCGGGGCCAACGTCCTGACTTTC; v_gene: TRBV19; abundance: .; d_gene: .; j_gene: TRBJ2-6
CDR3aa: CASPSAPDRPTDTQYF; CDR3nt: TGTGCCAGTCCAAGCGCTCCGGACAGACCCACAGATACGCAGTATTTT; v_gene: TRBV5-8; abundance: .; d_gene: .; j_gene: TRBJ2-3
CDR3aa: CASSSSRQGNTEAFF; CDR3nt: TGTGCCAGCAGTTCTTCCCGACAGGGAAACACTGAAGCTTTCTTT; v_gene: TRBV6-4; abundance: .; d_gene: TRBD1; j_gene: TRBJ1-1
CDR3aa: CASRPSGGPPGTQYF; CDR3nt: TGTGCCAGCAGACCTAGCGGGGGCCCACCCGGTACGCAGTATTTT; v_gene: TRBV7-8; abundance: .; d_gene: TRBD2; j_gene: TRBJ2-3
CDR3aa: CASSPGLAGEGTQYF; CDR3nt: TGTGCCAGTAGTCCGGGACTAGCGGGGGAAGGTACGCAGTATTTT; v_gene: TRBV19; abundance: few; d_gene: TRBD2; j_gene: TRBJ2-3
CDR3aa: CASSESSLMETQYF; CDR3nt: TGCGCCAGCAGTGAGTCGAGTTTGATGGAGACCCAGTACTTC; v_gene: TRBV10-1; abundance: few; d_gene: .; j_gene: TRBJ2-5
CDR3aa: CASRLRDGEGETQYF; CDR3nt: TGTGCCAGCAGACTTCGGGATGGCGAGGGGGAGACCCAGTACTTC; v_gene: TRBV5-5; abundance: .; d_gene: .; j_gene: TRBJ2-5
CDR3aa: CASSPQTGPEKLFF; CDR3nt: TGTGCCAGCTCACCCCAGACAGGGCCCGAAAAACTGTTTTTT; v_gene: TRBV18; abundance: .; d_gene: TRBD1; j_gene: TRBJ1-4
CDR3aa: CASSLSGGLNEQFF; CDR3nt: TGTGCCAGCAGCTTATCCGGGGGCCTGAATGAGCAGTTCTTC; v_gene: TRBV7-3; abundance: .; d_gene: .; j_gene: TRBJ2-1
CDR3aa: CASNRYKEKLFF; CDR3nt: TGTGCCAGCAACAGGTATAAAGAAAAACTGTTTTTT; v_gene: TRBV6-5; abundance: .; d_gene: .; j_gene: TRBJ1-4
CDR3aa: CASSLLQGLMSQPQHF; CDR3nt: TGTGCCAGCAGTTTACTGCAGGGGCTCATGAGTCAGCCCCAGCATTTT; v_gene: TRBV2; abundance: .; d_gene: .; j_gene: TRBJ1-5
CDR3aa: CASSIGTGSYSGANVLTF; CDR3nt: TGCGCCAGCAGCATTGGGACAGGGTCGTACTCTGGGGCCAACGTCCTGACTTTC; v_gene: TRBV5-1; abundance: few; d_gene: TRBD1; j_gene: TRBJ2-6
CDR3aa: CASSSWTGEEEQPQHF; CDR3nt: TGTGCCAGCAGCTCCTGGACAGGGGAGGAAGAACAGCCCCAGCATTTT; v_gene: TRBV7-9; abundance: .; d_gene: TRBD1; j_gene: TRBJ1-5
CDR3aa: CASSSEGTGMSGYTF; CDR3nt: TGTGCCAGCAGTTCCGAGGGGACAGGGATGAGTGGCTACACCTTC; v_gene: TRBV28; abundance: .; d_gene: TRBD1; j_gene: TRBJ1-2
CDR3aa: CASTSGQGNLVWTEAFF; CDR3nt: .; v_gene: TRBV19; abundance: few; d_gene: .; j_gene: TRBJ1-1
CDR3aa: CASSYSGGARNIQYF; CDR3nt: TGTGCCAGCAGCTACAGCGGGGGGGCCAGGAACATTCAGTACTTC; v_gene: TRBV7-9; abundance: few; d_gene: TRBD2; j_gene: TRBJ2-4
CDR3aa: CAISESLGNLNSPLHF; CDR3nt: TGTGCCATCAGTGAGTCGTTGGGTAATCTTAATTCACCCCTCCACTTT; v_gene: TRBV10-3; abundance: .; d_gene: .; j_gene: TRBJ1-6
CDR3aa: CASRGQGLTYSPLHF; CDR3nt: TGCGCCAGCAGAGGACAGGGCCTAACTTATTCACCCCTCCACTTT; v_gene: TRBV10-2; abundance: .; d_gene: TRBD1; j_gene: TRBJ1-6
CDR3aa: CASSLAWGQGSADTQYF; CDR3nt: TGTGCCAGCAGCTTAGCTTGGGGACAGGGGAGTGCAGATACGCAGTATTTT; v_gene: TRBV7-2; abundance: .; d_gene: TRBD1; j_gene: TRBJ2-3
CDR3aa: CASRTGLGNTIYF; CDR3nt: TGTGCCAGCAGGACAGGGCTGGGAAACACCATATATTTT; v_gene: TRBV12-3/TRBV12-4; abundance: .; d_gene: TRBD1; j_gene: TRBJ1-3
CDR3aa: CAIALFMGNTGELFF; CDR3nt: TGTGCCATTGCCCTTTTTATGGGTAACACCGGGGAGCTGTTTTTT; v_gene: TRBV6-5; abundance: once; d_gene: .; j_gene: TRBJ2-2
CDR3aa: CASSIGLAGAETQYF; CDR3nt: TGTGCCAGCAGCATAGGACTAGCGGGGGCAGAGACCCAGTACTTC; v_gene: TRBV13; abundance: .; d_gene: TRBD2; j_gene: TRBJ2-5
CDR3aa: CASRQQGAEFF; CDR3nt: TGTGCCAGCAGGCAACAGGGCGCCGAGTTCTTC; v_gene: TRBV5-8; abundance: few; d_gene: .; j_gene: TRBJ2-1
CDR3aa: CASSSGVSNEQFF; CDR3nt: TGTGCCAGCAGTAGCGGAGTTTCCAATGAGCAGTTCTTC; v_gene: TRBV2; abundance: .; d_gene: .; j_gene: TRBJ2-1
CDR3aa: CASRPSGTGLAKNIQYF; CDR3nt: TGTGCCAGCAGACCTAGTGGCACTGGCCTAGCCAAAAACATTCAGTACTTC; v_gene: TRBV28; abundance: .; d_gene: .; j_gene: TRBJ2-4
CDR3aa: CASSVDVDNEQFF; CDR3nt: TGTGCCAGCAGCGTAGACGTAGACAATGAGCAGTTCTTC; v_gene: TRBV9; abundance: .; d_gene: .; j_gene: TRBJ2-1
CDR3aa: CASSPLGEGKNNSPLHF; CDR3nt: TGTGCCAGCAGCCCACTCGGAGAAGGGAAGAATAATTCACCCCTCCACTTT; v_gene: TRBV7-8; abundance: .; d_gene: .; j_gene: TRBJ1-6
CDR3aa: CASSVVASGGFQQFF; CDR3nt: TGTGCCAGCAGCGTAGTCGCTAGCGGGGGGTTTCAGCAGTTCTTC; v_gene: TRBV9; abundance: .; d_gene: TRBD2; j_gene: TRBJ2-1
CDR3aa: CASSGLAGSYNEQFF; CDR3nt: TGCGCCAGTTCGGGACTAGCGGGGTCCTACAATGAGCAGTTCTTC; v_gene: TRBV5-1; abundance: .; d_gene: TRBD2; j_gene: TRBJ2-1
CDR3aa: CASSQGDENTEAFF; CDR3nt: TGTGCCAGCAGCCAAGGGGACGAGAACACTGAAGCTTTCTTT; v_gene: TRBV3-1/TRBV3-2; abundance: few; d_gene: .; j_gene: TRBJ1-1
CDR3aa: CAWSLEGDQPQHF; CDR3nt: TGTGCCTGGAGTCTTGAAGGGGATCAGCCCCAGCATTTT; v_gene: TRBV30; abundance: .; d_gene: .; j_gene: TRBJ1-5
CDR3aa: CASSVRVNTEAFF; CDR3nt: TGTGCCAGCAGCGTCAGAGTTAACACTGAAGCTTTCTTT; v_gene: TRBV12-3/TRBV12-4; abundance: .; d_gene: .; j_gene: TRBJ1-1
CDR3aa: CASSLVANTYSPLHF; CDR3nt: TGCGCCAGCAGCTTGGTTGCAAACACTTATTCACCCCTCCACTTT; v_gene: TRBV5-1; abundance: .; d_gene: .; j_gene: TRBJ1-6
CDR3aa: CASRRDRGTEKLFF; CDR3nt: TGTGCCAGCAGGCGGGACAGGGGGACGGAAAAACTGTTTTTT; v_gene: TRBV7-2; abundance: .; d_gene: TRBD1; j_gene: TRBJ1-4
CDR3aa: CASSLAFTDSKTNYGYTF; CDR3nt: TGTGCCAGCAGCTTAGCATTTACGGACAGCAAGACCAACTATGGCTACACCTTC; v_gene: TRBV11-2; abundance: .; d_gene: .; j_gene: TRBJ1-2
CDR3aa: CATSDPPGAKANYGYTF; CDR3nt: TGTGCCACCAGCGATCCCCCGGGGGCGAAAGCTAACTATGGCTACACCTTC; v_gene: TRBV15; abundance: few; d_gene: .; j_gene: TRBJ1-2
CDR3aa: CASMLSGETQYF; CDR3nt: TGCGCCAGCATGCTCTCCGGGGAGACCCAGTACTTC; v_gene: TRBV5-1; abundance: .; d_gene: .; j_gene: TRBJ2-5
CDR3aa: CASSPSTDTQYF; CDR3nt: TGTGCCAGCAGCCCCAGCACAGATACGCAGTATTTT; v_gene: TRBV12-3/TRBV12-4; abundance: .; d_gene: .; j_gene: TRBJ2-3
CDR3aa: CASAPGEGMNTEAFF; CDR3nt: TGTGCTAGTGCCCCCGGTGAAGGGATGAACACTGAAGCTTTCTTT; v_gene: TRBV12-5; abundance: .; d_gene: .; j_gene: TRBJ1-1